One TCR beta chain is described in this entry. The antigen is unknown. The source of the sample is a study of cytomegalovirus exposure and HLA in healthy donors. The PCR employed 60 Vbeta primers together with 13 Jbeta primers. Some clones are missing from TCRdb's copy, which holds only in-frame ones; the method was immunoSEQ multiplex PCR. The sample gives 95,000 to 150,000 clones, approximately 80% of which show up once; about 8.9% is in the top ten. General study findings and limits: The investigators catalogued some 150 TCR beta chains as cytomegalovirus-associated.

This receptor was obtained from a young man in good health and CMV-seropositive. Sequencing was performed on PBMCs.

The CDR3 DNA reads as TGTGCCAGCAGTTACTCCCCAGGGGCTCCCTACGAGCAGTACTTC. Translation: CASSYSPGAPYEQYF. This chain connects TRBV6-5 to TRBJ2-7; tentatively, D is TRBD1 (6 bases). Trimming took 0 bases from V and 2 from J, leaving 11 bases between them. The CDR3 is made up of 15 amino acids. Germline CDR1 MNHEY, CDR2 SVGAGI.